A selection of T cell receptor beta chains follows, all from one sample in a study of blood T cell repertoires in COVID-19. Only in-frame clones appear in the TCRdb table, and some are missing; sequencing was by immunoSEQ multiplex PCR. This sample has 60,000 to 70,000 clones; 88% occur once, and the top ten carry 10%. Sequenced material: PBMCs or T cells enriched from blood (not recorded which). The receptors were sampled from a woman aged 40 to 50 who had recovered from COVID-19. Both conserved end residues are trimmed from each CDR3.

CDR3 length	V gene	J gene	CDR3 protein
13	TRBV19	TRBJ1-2	ASSPQGGGDYGYT
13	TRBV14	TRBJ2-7	ASSPTTGNNYEQY
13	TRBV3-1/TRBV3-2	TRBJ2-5	ASSQPTGGLETQY
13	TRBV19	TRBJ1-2	ASSFLGQQVYGYT
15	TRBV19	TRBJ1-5	ASSIRDRRNSNQPQH
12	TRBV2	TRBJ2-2	ASRAPAGTGELF
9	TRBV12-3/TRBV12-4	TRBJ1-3	ASSPGDTIY
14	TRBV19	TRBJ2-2	ASSKVREGEQGELF
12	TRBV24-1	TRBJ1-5	ATSEGRGNQPQH
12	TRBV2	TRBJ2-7	ASKSSTATYEQY
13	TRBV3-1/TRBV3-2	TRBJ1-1	ASSPWTGVNTEAF
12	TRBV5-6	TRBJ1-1	ASSFLAGNTEAF
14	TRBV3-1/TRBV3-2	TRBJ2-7	ASSQDPIAGAYEQY
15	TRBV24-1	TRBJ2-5	ATSDFQGQVHQETQY
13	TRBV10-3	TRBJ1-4	AISEFVGGGEKLF
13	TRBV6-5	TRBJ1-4	ASSYGQATNEKLF
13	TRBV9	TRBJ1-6	ASSVGDRINSPLH
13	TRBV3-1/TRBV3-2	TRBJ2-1	ASSQGYDQGREQF
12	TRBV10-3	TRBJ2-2	AISETGDTGELF
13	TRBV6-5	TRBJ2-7	ASSYTSGATYEQY
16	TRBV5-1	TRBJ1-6	ASSLEDRLSSYNSPLH
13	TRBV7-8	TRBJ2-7	ASIPIGDSANEQY
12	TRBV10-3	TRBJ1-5	AISAGTGDQPQH
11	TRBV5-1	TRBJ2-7	ASKVAGEYEQY
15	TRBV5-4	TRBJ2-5	ASSLAPGGSKQETQY
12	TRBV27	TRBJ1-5	ASSLGPAGQPQH
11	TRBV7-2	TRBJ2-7	ASSLLAGVEQY
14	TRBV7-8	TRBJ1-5	ASSLARHLSNQPQH
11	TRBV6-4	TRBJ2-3	ASSFRGTDTQY
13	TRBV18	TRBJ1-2	ASSPPPQASYGYT
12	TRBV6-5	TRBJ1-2	ASRNRGINYGYT
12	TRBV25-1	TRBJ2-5	ASSEPQMQETQY
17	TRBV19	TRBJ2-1	ASSISPLFTSGGYNEQF
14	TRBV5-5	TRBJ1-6	ASSAEQGGLDSPLH
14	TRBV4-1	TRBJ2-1	ASSAPGLAGDNEQF
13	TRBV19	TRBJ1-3	ASRQTGSSGNTIY
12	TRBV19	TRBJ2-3	ASTFSGGADTQY
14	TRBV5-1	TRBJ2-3	ASRWEGTLRTDTQY
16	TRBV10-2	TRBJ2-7	ASFYSPHGGPDFYEQY
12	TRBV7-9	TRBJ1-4	ASSSAGGFEKLF
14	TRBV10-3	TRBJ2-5	AISMTSLVGIETQY
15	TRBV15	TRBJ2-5	ATSRDYETGEGETQY
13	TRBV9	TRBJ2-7	ASSVADRASYEQY
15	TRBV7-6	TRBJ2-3	ASSFAGGPDPTDTQY
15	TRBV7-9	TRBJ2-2	ASSYTGTGGNTGELF
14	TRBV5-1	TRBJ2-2	ASSLGSTGGTGELF